This T cell receptor beta chain came from a study of Graves' ophthalmopathy and Graves' hyperthyroidism. Broader study findings: Blood samples also showed most expanded thyroid clonotypes exceeding 0.001 frequency.

RNA transcripts were the template, and TCR beta CDR3 regions were amplified from them. Second-round multiplex PCR came after first-round RT-PCR with HTBI primers. TCRdb re-called the multiplex PCR reads through MiXCR, storing one row per CDR3 protein. The sample has 650,000 to 900,000 distinct CDR3 sequences; around 40% are singletons. Diagnosis relied on clinical symptoms, serum thyroxine, TRAb, thyroid ultrasound and orbital computed tomography. Comments on this clonotype: Its antigen is still unknown.

This CDR3 has 14 residues. The V gene lost 3 bases and the J gene lost 7 bases, with 18 bases spanning the gap. CDR1 is DFQATT, CDR2 SNEGSKA, per germline (reference sequence). This receptor was obtained from an adult man with Graves' ophthalmopathy. Sequenced: peripheral blood. The J gene is TRBJ1-1, the V gene TRBV20-1, with a weak D call TRBD1 (5 bases). The CDR3 loop is CSARDDSTVGEAFF. The DNA of the CDR3 is TGCAGTGCTAGGGACGACAGCACGGTGGGTGAAGCTTTCTTT.